Following are 5 T cell receptor beta chains from one sample sequenced in a study of T-cell reconstitution after alpha-beta-depleted transplantation in children. Unique molecular identifiers were incorporated during preparation of the TCRbeta library. TCRdb analysed the PCR reads with MiXCR anew, one entry per CDR3 protein. The data contain some 290,000 distinct CDR3 sequences, roughly 21% of them seen just once; the ten biggest clones take up roughly 9.7%. The sample was PBMCs, mostly from graft donor cells, taken 180 days after TCRalphabeta/CD19-depleted stem cell transplant. These receptors all stem from a male patient aged 5 to 17 who had a stem cell transplant for acute lymphoblastic leukemia, so the T cells may come from the graft donor.

V usage is TRBV29-1 and J usage is TRBJ2-7; TRBD2 aligns across 12 bases. CDR1 and CDR2 from the germline V gene are SQVTM and ANQGSEA. The CDR3 length is 17 residues. V lost 3 bases to trimming and J lost 3 bases; unmatched junction nucleotides: 12. The CDR3 is CSVDLTSGRFPYYEQYF. CDR3 sequence (DNA): TGCAGCGTTGACTTGACTAGCGGGAGATTCCCCTACTACGAGCAGTACTTC.

This clonotype has just a few counts. The chain recombines TRBV7-3 with TRBJ2-4; no firm D call. This CDR3 comprises 13 residues. The germline V and J ends were trimmed by 4 bases and 5 bases, with 9 bases remaining between them. CDR1 and CDR2 (germline): SGHTA, FQGTGA. The chain's CDR3 is CASSSAPENIQYF. The CDR3 DNA reads as TGTGCCAGCAGCTCCGCGCCCGAAAACATTCAGTACTTC.

The chain employs TRBV7-6 and TRBJ2-5, with D perhaps given as TRBD1 or TRBD2 (5 bases each). The CDR3 runs to 14 residues. Per the germline V gene, CDR1 is SGHVS and CDR2 is FNYEAQ. Trimming stripped 5 bases from V and 6 bases from J, with 16 bases between. CDR3: CASSPRGALKTQYF. The CDR3 bases are TGTGCCAGCAGCCCACGGGGCGCCCTGAAGACCCAGTACTTC.

Comment on this clonotype: This may come from a read error, since a much larger clone is one base off. The rearrangement uses TRBV7-2 and TRBJ2-3; no firm D call. Germline assignment: CDR1 SGHTA and CDR2 FQGNSA. The CDR3 is 13 residues long. Here the CDR3 DNA reads TGTGCCAGCAGCTTAGTAGGCACAGATACGCAGAATTTT. The encoded protein is CASSLVGTDTQNF.

The V call is TRBV5-1, the J call TRBJ2-3; D remains unclear. Germline CDR1 reads SGHRS; CDR2 reads YFSETQ. This CDR3 has 15 residues. V shed 0 bases and J shed 0 bases, with 8 bases lying between them. The CDR3 loop is CASSLETPSTDTQYF. Here the CDR3 DNA reads TGCGCCAGCAGCTTGGAGACACCAAGCACAGATACGCAGTATTTT.